These 32 T cell receptor beta chains originate from one sample sequenced in a study of cytomegalovirus exposure and HLA in healthy donors. PCR employed 60 Vbeta and 13 Jbeta primers. Sequencing used immunoSEQ multiplex PCR; TCRdb keeps in-frame clones, though not all of them. The table records 95,000 to 110,000 clones, about 71% of them present only once. Sequenced: PBMCs. The origin of the receptors is a woman aged 45-59 years in good health and CMV-seronegative.

The rearrangement joins TRBV28 to TRBJ2-7, with D perhaps TRBD2 (5 bases). V lost 2 bases to trimming and J lost 6 bases, with 11 bases between them. The CDR3 sequence is 13 residues long. CDR1 is MDHEN, CDR2 SYDVKM, per germline. CDR3 region: CASSLRGTIEQYF. As DNA, the CDR3 is TGTGCCAGCAGTTTACGGGGTACGATCGAGCAGTACTTC.

Only a few counts were recorded for this clone. The chain links TRBV5-1 to TRBJ1-1; D remains ambiguous. Germline CDR1 and CDR2: SGHRS and YFSETQ. Trimming removed 0 bases at V and 3 bases at J, with 9 bases between. This CDR3 spans 14 amino acids. CDR3 loop: CASSLASTDTEAFF. In DNA form, the CDR3 reads TGCGCCAGCAGCTTGGCCTCAACGGACACTGAAGCTTTCTTT.

This clone was detected once. V is TRBV6-1 and J is TRBJ1-2; D possibly corresponds to TRBD1 (6 bases). The CDR3 has 13 amino acids. Germline V gene data show CDR1 as MNHNS and CDR2 as SASEGT. V was pared by 8 bases and J by 8 bases, with 18 bases between. CDR3 DNA sequence: TGTGCCAGCTTGCCTCGAACAGGGTTGGGCTACACCTTC. Translating gives CASLPRTGLGYTF.

The chain joins TRBV18 to TRBJ1-2, with D perhaps TRBD1 (6 bases). The CDR3 extends over 16 amino acids. Germline V CDR1 and CDR2: KGHSH, LQKENI. Trimming left V 2 bases short and J 4 bases short, with 17 bases between. CDR3 protein: CASSPYRDKTFYGYTF. CDR3 sequence (DNA): TGTGCCAGCTCACCATATCGGGACAAGACCTTCTATGGCTACACCTTC.

The J gene is TRBJ2-7, the V gene TRBV5-1, with TRBD1 matching 9 bases. The CDR3 extends over 14 amino acids. Germline values: CDR1 SGHRS, CDR2 YFSETQ. V shed 6 bases, J shed 3 bases, and the junction held 7 bases outside the gene matches. CDR3 nucleotides: TGCGCCAGCACCCCCCTGGACAGGGGCTACGAGCAGTACTTC. Translation: CASTPLDRGYEQYF.

This clone was recorded once. The chain carries TRBV28 and TRBJ2-5, with D possibly matching TRBD1 (6 bases). The CDR3 totals 13 residues. Trimming stripped 6 bases from V and 2 bases from J, with 10 bases between. Germline CDR1 and CDR2: MDHEN and SYDVKM. The DNA for the CDR3 is TGTGCCAGCAGACCACAGGGTCAAGAGACCCAGTACTTC. It codes for CASRPQGQETQYF.

The V call is TRBV21-1, the J call TRBJ2-1; the table's TRBD2 call for D was not verified on the DNA. TRBV21-1 is a listed pseudogene. The CDR3 covers 15 residues. The CDR3 sequence is CASTLIAGVNNEQFF. The CDR3 DNA sequence: TGTGCCAGCACCTTAATAGCGGGAGTTAACAATGAGCAGTTCTTC.

A remark on this clone: The same CDR3 arises from other DNA sequences in this sample as well. The gene calls are TRBV28 and TRBJ2-1; D not resolved. Per germline, CDR1 MDHEN and CDR2 SYDVKM. The CDR3 loop spans 11 amino acids. Deletions cut 4 bases from V and 4 bases from J, with 2 bases between. Here the CDR3 DNA reads TGTGCCAGCAGTTCTTACAATGAGCAGTTCTTC. Translated: CASSSYNEQFF.

J is TRBJ1-2 and V is TRBV19; D uncertain. Trimming pared 3 bases from V and 6 bases from J, leaving 14 bases between. From germline, CDR1 is LNHDA and CDR2 SQIVND (reference sequence). The CDR3 loop spans 14 amino acids. CDR3 bases: TGTGCCAGTAGTATGATCCTTTTGAGAGATGGCTACACCTTC. It yields the protein CASSMILLRDGYTF.

The chain combines TRBV5-4 with TRBJ1-4, with 7 bases matching TRBD1. Germline CDR1 is SGHNT and CDR2 is YYREEE (reference sequence). J gave up 4 bases and V 4 bases, and 4 bases lay outside the gene matches. This CDR3 is built from 14 residues. Written as DNA, the CDR3 is TGTGCCAGCAGCCCGGGACAGCATAATGAAAAACTGTTTTTT. Translated: CASSPGQHNEKLFF.

V is TRBV7-2 and J is TRBJ2-7, with 9 nucleotides matching TRBD1. Germline V gene lookup returns CDR1 SGHTA and CDR2 FQGNSA. CDR3 length equals 14 residues. V lost 4 bases and J lost 6; bases outside the gene matches: 7. CDR3 nucleotide sequence: TGTGCCAGCAGCTATCGGACAGGGGAGGTCGAGCAGTACTTC. As protein: CASSYRTGEVEQYF.

The chain recombines TRBV7-2 with TRBJ2-6; 9 nucleotides match TRBD1. J lost 2 bases, V lost 5 bases, and 7 bases had no gene match. The CDR3 length is 17 residues. Germline V gene sequence: CDR1 SGHTA, CDR2 FQGNSA. The CDR3 DNA sequence: TGTGCCAGCAGCCCCGGGACAGGGTTGGCTGGGGCCAACGTCCTGACTTTC. It yields the protein CASSPGTGLAGANVLTF.

The chain employs TRBV10-3 and TRBJ2-5; the match to TRBD2 covers 13 bases. The CDR3 covers 17 residues. With V trimmed by 3 bases and J by 9 bases, 13 bases remained unmatched. Germline V gene data show CDR1 as ENHRY and CDR2 as SYGVKD. The CDR3 DNA is TGTGCCATCAGTGACCCGGGACTAGCGGGGCTCCGGGAGTCCCAGTACTTC. It yields the protein CAISDPGLAGLRESQYF.

A few counts support this clone. This sequence joins TRBV7-9 and TRBJ2-7, with TRBD2 matching over 11 bases. Germline lookup yields CDR1 SEHNR and CDR2 FQNEAQ (reference sequence). With V trimmed by 6 bases and J by 2 bases, 6 bases remained unmatched. The CDR3 has 15 amino acids. The CDR3 loop reads CASRPGTSGTYEQYF. In nucleotides, the CDR3 is TGTGCCAGCAGACCCGGGACTAGCGGTACCTACGAGCAGTACTTC. Full variable domain (missing parts from reference TRBV7-9 and TRBJ2-7): DTGVSQNPRHKITKRGQNVTFRCDPISEHNRLYWYRQTLGQGPEFLTYFQNEAQLEKSRLLSDRFSAERPKGSFSTLEIQRTEQGDSAMYLCASRPGTSGTYEQYFGPGTRLTVT.

This chain joins TRBV7-6 and TRBJ2-2, with TRBD1 matching 9 bases. CDR3 length: 16 amino acids. V was clipped by 5 bases and J by 2 bases; unmatched bases: 6. The V gene's germline CDR1 is SGHVS and CDR2 FNYEAQ. The CDR3 protein is CASSPLGQGNTGELFF. CDR3 DNA: TGTGCCAGCAGCCCGCTGGGACAGGGTAACACCGGGGAGCTGTTTTTT.

This clone was recorded once. The rearrangement links TRBV5-1 to TRBJ1-5; possibly TRBD1 for D (5 bases). CDR3 length equals 15 residues. Germline CDR1 and CDR2: SGHRS and YFSETQ. Trimming cost V 0 bases and J 5 bases, with 12 bases left between them. Here the CDR3 DNA reads TGCGCCAGCAGCTTGGGACAGCTTCCCCATCAGCCCCAGCATTTT. This encodes CASSLGQLPHQPQHF.

The chain is built from TRBV7-2 and TRBJ2-5; tentative D call: TRBD1 (6 bases). The CDR3 consists of 15 residues. Deletions cut 1 base from V and 1 base from J, with 10 bases between. The V gene's germline CDR1 is SGHTA and CDR2 FQGNSA. The CDR3 nucleotides read TGTGCCAGCAGCTTAGGGCAGGGGACCCAAGAGACCCAGTACTTC. Residues: CASSLGQGTQETQYF.

The rearrangement joins TRBV4-2 to TRBJ2-7; 11 bases map to TRBD2. This CDR3 has 19 residues. Trimming at V came to 4 bases and at J to 2 bases, leaving 16 bases not matched to a gene. In germline, CDR1 is LGHNA, CDR2 YNFKEQ. The CDR3 here is CASSLPLETSGVRTYEQYF. CDR3 nucleotide sequence: TGTGCCAGCAGCCTCCCCCTGGAGACTAGCGGGGTGCGAACCTACGAGCAGTACTTC.

This clone was counted a few times. The J gene is TRBJ1-6, the V gene TRBV19; 8 bases line up with TRBD1. Unmatched junction bases numbered 3, after V lost 6 bases and J lost 5 bases. CDR3 length: 14 amino acids. CDR1 is LNHDA, CDR2 SQIVND, per germline (reference sequence). CDR3 coding DNA: TGTGCCAGTAGCCAACAGGGGGATAATTCACCCCTCCACTTT. Translation: CASSQQGDNSPLHF.

This chain uses TRBV6-6 with TRBJ2-7; 8 nucleotides match TRBD2. The CDR3 is 12 residues long. Germline CDR1 MNHNY, CDR2 SVGAGI (reference sequence). J lost 0 bases, V lost 11 bases, and 3 bases had no gene match. CDR3 in amino acids: CAAGGSSYEQYF. The CDR3 bases are TGTGCCGCGGGGGGAAGCTCCTACGAGCAGTACTTC.

The gene calls are TRBV21-1 and TRBJ2-4; the table's D gene call, TRBD2, was not cross checked with the DNA. TRBV21-1 is listed as a pseudogene. The CDR3 has 17 residues. This CDR3 is CASSKRGGNLSKNIQYF. CDR3 nucleotides: TGTGCCAGCAGCAAACGGGGGGGGAACTTGTCCAAAAACATTCAGTACTTC.

This sequence joins TRBV7-2 and TRBJ2-7, with D tentatively TRBD2 (5 bases). Germline V gene sequence: CDR1 SGHTA, CDR2 FQGNSA. The CDR3 sequence is 14 residues long. V gave up 2 bases and J gave up 2 bases, with 10 bases separating them. The CDR3 region is CASSLNAGAYEQYF. CDR3 DNA sequence: TGTGCCAGCAGCTTAAACGCGGGCGCCTACGAGCAGTACTTC. The variable domain in full, with the rest retrieved from reference TRBV7-2 and TRBJ2-7, is GAGVSQSPSNKVTEKGKDVELRCDPISGHTALYWYRQSLGQGLEFLIYFQGNSAPDKSGLPSDRFSAERTGGSVSTLTIQRTQQEDSAVYLCASSLNAGAYEQYFGPGTRLTVT.

The chain employs TRBV7-9 and TRBJ1-1; 7 bases are a match to TRBD1. The CDR3 extends over 12 amino acids. Trimming at V came to 6 bases and at J to 11 bases, leaving 9 bases not matched to a gene. CDR1 is SEHNR and CDR2 is FQNEAQ in the germline V gene (reference sequence). The CDR3 sequence: CASRPDREWAFF. The CDR3 region has the DNA TGTGCCAGCAGACCCGACAGGGAATGGGCTTTCTTT.

The V gene is TRBV7-2, the J gene TRBJ2-7, with 14 bases aligning to TRBD2. Germline values: CDR1 SGHTA, CDR2 FQGNSA. The V and J ends lost 5 bases and 10 bases, in that order; junction bases with no gene match: 10. CDR3 length: 15 residues. Here the CDR3 reads CASSAAGTSGSIQYF. The CDR3 DNA reads as TGTGCCAGCAGCGCCGCCGGGACTAGCGGGAGCATCCAGTACTTC. Full variable domain (missing parts from reference TRBV7-2 and TRBJ2-7): GAGVSQSPSNKVTEKGKDVELRCDPISGHTALYWYRQSLGQGLEFLIYFQGNSAPDKSGLPSDRFSAERTGGSVSTLTIQRTQQEDSAVYLCASSAAGTSGSIQYFGPGTRLTVT.

V is TRBV9 and J is TRBJ1-3; 7 nucleotides match TRBD1. V lost 5 bases and J lost 3; bases outside the gene matches: 11. The germline V gene encodes CDR1 SGDLS and CDR2 YYNGEE. This CDR3 region has 16 residues. The CDR3 here is CASRLGTDEIGNTIYF. DNA of the CDR3: TGTGCCAGCAGGCTGGGGACAGACGAAATTGGAAACACCATATATTTT.

CDR3 loop: CAWSTHTTAGIGYTF. The CDR3 DNA is TGTGCCTGGAGTACTCATACCACCGCGGGGATTGGCTACACCTTC. V usage is TRBV30 and J usage is TRBJ1-2; no firm D call. Per germline, CDR1 GTSNPN and CDR2 SVGIG (reference sequence). Deletions cut 2 bases from V and 7 bases from J, with 20 bases between. CDR3 length: 15 residues.

V gene TRBV30 combines with J gene TRBJ2-1, with 10 bases fitting TRBD2. The CDR3 is made up of 15 amino acids. With 1 base clipped from V and 4 bases from J, the junction kept 4 bases outside the gene matches. CDR1 GTSNPN and CDR2 SVGIG come from the germline V gene (reference sequence). Here the CDR3 reads CAWSGIAGGYNEQFF. The CDR3 DNA sequence: TGTGCCTGGAGTGGCATAGCGGGGGGTTACAATGAGCAGTTCTTC.

This chain uses TRBV4-1 with TRBJ2-1; 11 bases line up with TRBD1. Germline V gene lookup returns CDR1 MGHRA and CDR2 YSYEKL. The CDR3 consists of 17 residues. The V segment lost 1 base and the J segment 6 bases; nucleotides outside the gene matches: 8. The CDR3 DNA reads TGCGCCAGCAGCCAAGTTTCGCTCGGGACAGGGGGCAATGAGCAGTTCTTC. Protein product: CASSQVSLGTGGNEQFF.

This chain links TRBV11-2 with TRBJ1-2; 8 positions match TRBD1. Looked up from germline, CDR1 is SGHAT and CDR2 is FQNNGV. The CDR3 is 15 residues long. V lost 5 bases and J lost 1; bases outside the gene matches: 6. The CDR3 is CASSRTTGVNYGYTF. CDR3 DNA sequence: TGTGCCAGCAGCCGGACGACAGGGGTTAACTATGGCTACACCTTC.

This clone has just one count. The rearrangement links TRBV6-5 to TRBJ2-2; the D gene is possibly TRBD1 (7 bases). This CDR3 spans 15 amino acids. Germline CDR1 MNHEY, CDR2 SVGAGI. The V and J ends lost 10 bases and 5 bases respectively, with 20 bases between them. CDR3 DNA sequence: TGTGCCATTCGAGGAGGGGGCGGAACAACCGGGGAGCTGTTTTTT. Amino acid sequence: CAIRGGGGTTGELFF.

The table lists this clone with a few counts. CDR3 region: CASSTGTVETQYF. In DNA, the CDR3 is TGTGCCAGCAGCACCGGGACTGTAGAGACCCAGTACTTC. This chain links TRBV7-9 with TRBJ2-5, with TRBD2 as a possible D gene (6 bases). Trimming took 5 bases from V and 4 from J, leaving 11 bases between them. The CDR3 is 13 amino acids. Germline CDR1 is SEHNR and CDR2 is FQNEAQ (reference sequence).

J is TRBJ2-5 and V is TRBV29-1; TRBD2 matches 9 bases. The CDR3 length is 15 residues. V shed 6 bases, J shed 5 bases, and the junction held 13 bases outside the gene matches. CDR1 and CDR2 (germline): SQVTM, ANQGSEA. CDR3 DNA: TGCAGCGTCCGACCCCGGCTAGCGGGAAGCGAGACCCAGTACTTC. Translating gives CSVRPRLAGSETQYF. The variable domain in full, completed from reference TRBV29-1 and TRBJ2-5, reads SAVISQKPSRDICQRGTSLTIQCQVDSQVTMMFWYRQQPGQSLTLIATANQGSEATYESGFVIDKFPISRPNLTFSTLTVSNMSPEDSSIYLCSVRPRLAGSETQYFGPGTRLLVL.